This TCR beta chain is from a study of cytomegalovirus exposure and HLA in healthy donors (dated by TCRdb to the late 2010s). As for the study more broadly: According to an earlier analysis of 587 of the donors, roughly 180 million T cells yielded over 90 million unique TCR beta sequences and about 300 Gb of sequence data. All discovery cohort repertoires had been generated on a single sequencing platform. The aim of the study was to test whether cataloging public T cell receptors could identify signatures of past pathogen exposure. The study used immunosequencing to profile the T cell repertoires of approximately 690 subjects and linked those repertoires to cytomegalovirus serostatus. About 280 gigabases of sequencing data and approximately 91 million unique TCR sequences made up an early release that covered some 640 HLA-typed donors. Alongside the repertoire data, information on donor age, sex, ethnicity and CMV serostatus was compiled. Because of strong linkage in the cohort, roughly five DR-DQ haplotypes were treated as single units for association and clustering. In a later genetic analysis, genome-wide SNP genotypes for about 60% of the 666 donors were used, and that subset was treated as a discovery cohort. In addition to the first cohort of 650 to 800 subjects, a separate validation cohort of 120 different subjects was used. Across around 400 genotyped donors of the cohort, an average of about 250,000 unique TCR beta nucleotide sequences per donor were sequenced, and roughly 20% of those sequences were non-productive. Class I and class II HLA loci were covered by the typing at four-digit resolution. Of the 300 to 450 genotyped donors, less than 85% were placed in the genetic ancestry cluster associated with self-reported Caucasian donors. An earlier analysis of roughly 600 of the donors used high-throughput TCR beta sequencing to judge whether each TCR beta V gene segment behaved as functional or pseudogenic. In the later analysis, no new phenotypic data were used to find candidate immune exposures; instead, reliance was placed on TCR beta sequences and their occurrence across donors. Typing coverage differed by locus: A, B, C, DRB1 and DQB1 were typed in roughly 629-630 donors, DQA1 in 522, DPA1 in approximately 610, and DPB1 in about 450. The study combined high-throughput TCR immunosequencing, statistical association of individual TCRs with disease status, and machine learning to predict cytomegalovirus infection status. A later analysis re-examined previously published TCR beta repertoires from around 670 donors and added high-resolution HLA genotyping to investigate patterns of TCR occurrence. Here is what the overall study found, with its caveats: A later analysis reported that several top co-occurrence clusters appeared linked to parvovirus B19, influenza, CMV and Epstein-Barr virus. According to a later genetic analysis, donors in an Asian-associated ancestry cluster had fewer N-insertions in productive TCRs than the approximately 670-donor mean. Some IMGT-functional V segments, including TRBV6-2 and TRBV6-3, could not be distinguished by the 87-base-pair reads and were therefore excluded. Cytomegalovirus status was reported to be diagnosed by the classifier with high specificity and sensitivity in both the original and validation cohorts. The earlier analysis of 587 of the donors excluded about 16 rarely observed V segments, including chromosome 9 orphons, because counts were too low. Sequencing depth was assumed to be roughly uniform across donors in the presence/absence analyses, though that assumption may not hold. A few of the identified cytomegalovirus-associated TCR beta chains were confirmed in vitro to be specific for cytomegalovirus antigens. When HLA alleles, especially DR and DQ, strongly co-occurred, attributing TCR associations to individual alleles was difficult. The only immune exposure information available for the cohort was CMV serostatus. In an earlier analysis of approximately 590 of the donors, most TCR beta V segments appeared in productive rearrangements about 90% or about 30% of the time, broadly matching IMGT annotations. The authors suggested that the approach could potentially be extended to other disease states and immunological phenotypes. While some public TCRs were present in many individuals, most TCR sequences turned up only very rarely across donors. In a later analysis, most CMV-associated TCR beta chains were found to appear HLA-restricted, with HLA associations seemingly driven largely by CMV exposure. In this cohort, only TCR beta chains were sequenced, and detectable features were limited by the absence of alpha or paired-chain data. Correlated functional status among segregating V segments might reflect linkage disequilibrium, but an unknown experimental factor could not be ruled out. Specific HLA alleles were associated with about 17,000 TCR beta sequences at a false discovery rate of 0.05 in a later analysis. HLA typing was unavailable for some donors at each locus, so association tests used only the typed subset. The study listed approximately 150 TCR beta chains as associated with cytomegalovirus. A cluster of highly shared sequence variants was judged likely to be a technical artifact of the sequencing pipeline. In a later analysis, HLA-associated TCR beta chains showed more clonal expansion and lower generation probabilities than non-associated chains that were equally common. A later genetic analysis associated a missense DCLRE1C variant with V-gene and J-gene trimming of TCR beta chains, and an independent cohort replicated the association. A further reported finding was that TCR beta sequences accurately predicted the HLA-A and HLA-B alleles for most subjects in the first cohort. A later analysis found that TCR association rates varied across HLA loci, with DRB1 alleles showing the most associated TCRs and HLA-C alleles the fewest.

Trimming costs V 3 bases and J 6 bases, and their ends lie 14 bases apart. CDR1 SGHTA and CDR2 FQGNSA were looked up in the germline V gene. Including the terminal cysteine and phenylalanine, the CDR3 comprises 15 residues. The sequence is cut down to CDR3 DNA, 45 bases in frame from base 1. The cohort comprised under 700 healthy bone marrow donors. Cohort members were all nominally healthy when sampled, although unrecorded immune exposures were likely present. The donor was CMV seronegative and was included in the group of over 300 seronegative cohort members. A peripheral blood sample was collected from each donor, and TCR beta sequencing was performed on peripheral blood mononuclear cells. The Qiagen DNeasy Blood Extraction Kit was used to extract genomic DNA from the blood cell samples. The method was the immunoSEQ multiplex PCR assay. For the multiplex PCR, a mixture combining 60 forward primers for TCR Vbeta segments and 13 reverse primers for TCR Jbeta segments was used. The CDR3 region of rearranged TCR beta genes was amplified from genomic DNA by a multiplex PCR assay. Amplified TCR beta libraries were sequenced as 87-base-pair reads on the Illumina HiSeq System. On the study's bioinformatics: A later analysis tallied 75 million to 85 million unique TCR beta chains across the 640 or so repertoires, and some 10 million of those chains were shared by two or more donors. Raw reads were error-corrected and collapsed into unique sequences with a nearest-neighbor algorithm that merged closely related sequences to remove PCR and sequencing errors. V, D and J gene segments were assigned by aligning CDR3 sequences to IMGT reference sequences. For a sequence to be retained, at least a six-nucleotide match to both a V gene segment and a J gene segment was required. A rearrangement was called productive if the CDR3 had no stop codons and remained in frame with V and J, and every other rearrangement was called non-productive. Following IMGT convention, CDR3 was defined as the stretch from the second conserved V-encoded cysteine to the conserved J-encoded phenylalanine. The earlier analysis of some 600 of the donors excluded sequences that lacked an unambiguous match to a single V gene segment. In an earlier analysis of around 600 of the donors, V segments were called functional above 56.7% productive rearrangements and were called segregating when the between-donor standard deviation exceeded 5%. To diagnose cytomegalovirus status from the catalog of TCR beta chain sequences, a statistical classification framework was built. A later analysis assigned V and J genes by comparing TCR nucleotide sequences with IMGT/GENE-DB human TR gene sequences. A later analysis assigned CDR3 sequences and most-parsimonious VDJ recombination scenarios with the TCRdist pipeline. In a later analysis, every TCR beta chain was defined by the combination of its CDR3 amino acid sequence and its V-gene family, and reads without a unique V-gene family were dropped. A later analysis removed 592 highly shared, low-generation-probability nucleotide sequences to deal with suspected cross-contamination and a sequencing artifact. For each public chain, a later analysis derived a clonal expansion index from normalized ranks of inferred template counts within each repertoire. A later analysis computed generation probabilities with a VDJ recombination model fitted to out-of-frame rearrangements, and checked the results against IGoR. Hypergeometric tests were used in a later analysis to score TCR-TCR, TCR-HLA and TCR-CMV co-occurrence, with a repertoire-size bias correction applied to the TCR pairs. False discovery rates were estimated in a later analysis by permuting HLA or CMV assignments 20 times. In a later analysis, co-occurring TCRs were grouped using DBSCAN, and TCRdist sequence similarity was added for clustering within HLA-allele-positive subsets. Co-occurrence clustering excluded repertoires with fewer than 30,000 or more than 120,000 public chains, plus five with anomalous nucleotide sharing. TCRdb mirrors the immuneACCESS table, restricted to in-frame sequences. Some clones are absent from its copies; in checked studies, under half trace to an unresolved V gene, and the reason for the others is unknown. D and trimming were read from the DNA, whereas the V and J calls and clone size are those reported in that table. The sample table records around 220,000 clones; roughly 80% of these occur just once. The top ten constitute less than 20% of the sample.

As to this clone: No antigen is known for it. Base qualities are not recorded, but no much larger clone differs from it by a single base.

The source is a man aged 35-49 years in good health and CMV-seronegative. Input material: PBMCs. The sequence is built from TRBV7-2 and TRBJ2-2; the D gene cannot be resolved reliably. This receptor carries the CDR3 CASSFGRSRPGELFF. The DNA is TGTGCCAGCAGCTTCGGTAGGAGCCGACCCGGGGAGCTGTTTTTT.